These T cell receptor beta chains were read from a single sample in a study of T cells after yellow fever vaccination. TCRdb independently ran MiXCR on the 5' RACE reads; one entry per CDR3 protein. Of about 140,000 distinct CDR3 sequences listed, about 6.2% are singletons. The material was CD4+ T cells sorted from PBMCs, obtained 10 days after the yellow fever booster vaccination. Source of these receptors: a man in his thirties or forties who received the YFV17D yellow fever vaccine. CDR3s include the opening cysteine and the closing phenylalanine or tryptophan. The D gene is left open where the match is weak. Clone size is not always given. Where it is, it says once, few, many or a class for expanded clones.

clone_size	d_call	v_call	j_call	cdr3_nt	cdr3_aa
-	TRBD2	TRBV11-1	TRBJ2-1	TGTGCCAGCACCTTCACCAATCTGGGGGGCGGGAGGGCCCGATACAATGAGCAGTTCTTC	CASTFTNLGGGRARYNEQFF
-	TRBD1	TRBV7-2	TRBJ1-3	TGTGCCAGCAGCACCCAACGGGACAGGAGAAACACCATATATTTT	CASSTQRDRRNTIYF
many	TRBD2	TRBV20-1	TRBJ2-6	TGCAGTGCTAGAGCGCCAGCGGGAGTCCCCGGGGCCAACGTCCTGACTTTC	CSARAPAGVPGANVLTF
-	-	TRBV5-6	TRBJ1-2	TGTGCCAGGAGCTCGGGGCAGGGCTATGGCTACACCTTC	CARSSGQGYGYTF
-	TRBD1	TRBV6-1	TRBJ1-4	TGTGCCAGCGCGGGACAGGGCACACAAAAACTGTTTTTT	CASAGQGTQKLFF
many	-	TRBV12-3/TRBV12-4	TRBJ1-1	TGTGCCAGCAGCCCGCGAGGGGCCCAAGCTTTCTTT	CASSPRGAQAFF
many	-	TRBV12-3/TRBV12-4	TRBJ1-1	TGTGCCAGCAGTTTCCCCGGACAGCGGAACACTGAAGCTTTCTTT	CASSFPGQRNTEAFF
-	TRBD2	TRBV7-9	TRBJ2-5	TGTGCCAGCAGCGTGGGACTAGGGGGAGGGCAAGAGACCCAGTACTTC	CASSVGLGGGQETQYF
many	TRBD2	TRBV9	TRBJ2-1	TGTGCCAGCAGCGTGAGCGGGGGCGGGATGTGGTACAATGAGCAGTTCTTC	CASSVSGGGMWYNEQFF
many	-	TRBV20-1	TRBJ2-2	TGCAGTGCTAGAAACCCCGAACTGAACACCGGGGAGCTGTTTTTT	CSARNPELNTGELFF
-	-	TRBV6-5	TRBJ2-7	TGTGCCAGCTCACGGAGCCCCGACCGGCAGTACTTC	CASSRSPDRQYF
few	TRBD2	TRBV5-5	TRBJ2-3	TGTGCCAGCAGCTGGACTAGCGGGATGACAGATACGCAGTATTTT	CASSWTSGMTDTQYF
many	TRBD2	TRBV28	TRBJ2-7	TGTGCCAGCAGTGCTCTCCCCGGGACTAGCAGATCCTACGAGCAGTACTTC	CASSALPGTSRSYEQYF
many	TRBD2	TRBV20-1	TRBJ2-7	TGCAGTGCTTGGGGGACTAGCCAGTTTCCCTACGAGCAGTACTTC	CSAWGTSQFPYEQYF
many	-	TRBV11-2	TRBJ2-5	TGTGCCAGCAGCCGAACCCCGGGACTCCAAGAGACCCAGTACTTC	CASSRTPGLQETQYF
many	-	TRBV12-3/TRBV12-4	TRBJ2-7	TGTGCCAGCAGTTTTTTTCGGGACAAAACCTACGAGCAGTACTTC	CASSFFRDKTYEQYF
many	-	TRBV10-3	TRBJ2-1	TGTGCCATCAGTGGAGGCGCTGTATATGAGCAGTTCTTC	CAISGGAVYEQFF
few	-	TRBV5-1	TRBJ2-7	TGCGCCAGCAGCTTGGGAAGCAGGGAGCCCAACGAGCAGTACTTC	CASSLGSREPNEQYF
many	-	TRBV5-1	TRBJ2-7	TGCGCCAACTTGGGTGGGCTCCCCCACGAGCAGTACTTC	CANLGGLPHEQYF
many	TRBD1	TRBV28	TRBJ1-5	TGTGCCAGCAGACTTACAGGGGTTAGCAATCAGCCCCAGCATTTT	CASRLTGVSNQPQHF
-	TRBD2	TRBV18	TRBJ2-1	TGTGCCAGCTCACCGAGTCTAGCGGGAGGGCTCAATGAGCAGTTCTTC	CASSPSLAGGLNEQFF